The 26 T cell receptor beta chains listed next were all sequenced from one sample in a study of blood T cell repertoires in COVID-19 (dated by TCRdb to the early 2020s). Library preparation was by the immunoSEQ multiplex PCR assay. TCRdb took this table from immuneACCESS and kept in-frame rearrangements with V and J called. Such tables lack part of the clones; where checked against another copy, unresolved V genes explain under half of the gap, and the rest is unexplained. Counted in this sample were about 75,000 clones; less than 90% of them appeared once. The leading ten clones occupy roughly 9.1% of the sample. The sample comprised peripheral blood. The source is a human donor in a cohort sampled during active COVID-19.

The chain couples TRBV19 to TRBJ2-5, with 7 bases aligning to TRBD2. Germline CDR1 is LNHDA and CDR2 is SQIVND (reference sequence). V was clipped by 10 bases and J by 5 bases; unmatched bases: 10. The CDR3 loop spans 13 amino acids. The CDR3 is CATGGGRVETQYF. As DNA, the CDR3 is TGTGCCACGGGAGGAGGCAGGGTCGAGACCCAGTACTTC.

The chain employs TRBV3-1 (or the pseudogene TRBV3-2) and TRBJ2-2, with 8 positions matching TRBD2. The CDR3 is 17 amino acids. Germline CDR1 is LGHDT and CDR2 is YNNKEL (reference sequence). With 4 bases clipped from V and 2 bases from J, the junction kept 9 bases outside the gene matches. CDR3 sequence (DNA): TGTGCCAGCAGCCCGACCCAACGGGGGGGTAACACCGGGGAGCTGTTTTTT. Translation gives CASSPTQRGGNTGELFF.

This clone has more than one count but fewer than ten. J is TRBJ1-5 and V is TRBV5-6; 10 nucleotides agree with TRBD1. The CDR3 loop spans 16 amino acids. Germline trimming cut 4 bases from V and 6 bases from J; bases unmatched to any gene: 10. Germline values: CDR1 SGHDT, CDR2 YYEEEE. DNA for the CDR3: TGTGCCAGCAGCGCTATGACAGGGGGCGAGATTCAGCCCCAGCATTTT. Translated: CASSAMTGGEIQPQHF.

The chain joins TRBV28 to TRBJ1-3; D ambiguous. The CDR3 has 17 amino acids. V was cut by 3 bases and J by 4 bases, with 19 bases left in between. The germline V gene has CDR1 MDHEN and CDR2 SYDVKM. CDR3 bases: TGTGCCAGCAGTTTCGCGACATACTCCCGTTTAGGAAACACCATATATTTT. This gives the protein CASSFATYSRLGNTIYF.

J is TRBJ2-2 and V is TRBV4-2; 12 bases line up with TRBD2. Looked up from germline, CDR1 is LGHNA and CDR2 is YNFKEQ. Trimming at V came to 0 bases and at J to 0 bases, leaving 8 bases not matched to a gene. The CDR3 has 20 residues. The CDR3 sequence: CASSQEYGTSGLANTGELFF. The CDR3 DNA reads TGTGCCAGCAGCCAAGAATACGGGACTAGCGGGTTGGCGAACACCGGGGAGCTGTTTTTT.

J is TRBJ2-3 and V is TRBV6-4; D call uncertain. Trimming took 5 bases from V and 3 from J, leaving 9 bases between them. The CDR3 has 13 residues. Germline V lookup: CDR1 MRHNA, CDR2 SNTAGT. The CDR3 reads CASSLQPTDTQYF. In nucleotides, the CDR3 is TGTGCCAGCAGTTTACAACCGACAGATACGCAGTATTTT.

The chain employs TRBV5-1 and TRBJ2-3, with 9 bases matching TRBD2. This CDR3 has 16 amino acids. After removal of 1 base from V and 2 bases from J, the junction contained 5 bases not matched to a gene. CDR1 is SGHRS, CDR2 YFSETQ, per germline. In DNA, the CDR3 is TGCGCCAGCAGCTTGAGGGCTAGCGGGAACACAGATACGCAGTATTTT. Its translation: CASSLRASGNTDTQYF.

This clone showed up just a few times. V usage is TRBV5-4 and J usage is TRBJ1-1, with a tentative D call TRBD1 (5 bases). V lost 3 bases and J lost 4, with 7 bases in between. CDR1 and CDR2 (germline): SGHNT, YYREEE (reference sequence). The CDR3 sequence is 12 residues long. DNA of the CDR3: TGTGCCAGCAGCTCTGACAGCACTGAAGCTTTCTTT. This gives the protein CASSSDSTEAFF.

The gene calls are TRBV19 and TRBJ2-6; D perhaps matches TRBD2 (7 bases). With 7 bases removed from V and 4 bases from J, the gap between germline ends came to 14 bases. This CDR3 has 15 amino acids. Per germline, CDR1 LNHDA and CDR2 SQIVND (reference sequence). The CDR3 region is CASTLAGAGANVLTF. The DNA for the CDR3 is TGTGCCAGTACCCTCGCGGGGGCCGGGGCCAACGTCCTGACTTTC.

To note about this clone: The DNA is left out, because the CDR3 cannot be placed on it with certainty; the CDR3 is given as TCRdb lists it. The genes are TRBV6-6 and TRBJ1-4; the table names TRBD1, a call not compared with the DNA. The CDR3 comprises 15 residues, both ends counted. CDR1 is MNHNY, CDR2 SVGAGI, per germline (reference sequence). Here the CDR3 reads CASILGTGINEKLFF.

The CDR3 loop is CASSRTSGDLDTQYF. CDR3 sequence (DNA): TGTGCCAGCTCACGGACTAGCGGGGATTTAGATACGCAGTATTTT. The V call is TRBV18, the J call TRBJ2-3; 12 nucleotides line up with TRBD2. Germline lookup yields CDR1 KGHSH and CDR2 LQKENI. Unmatched junction bases numbered 4, after V lost 4 bases and J lost 5 bases. This CDR3 spans 15 amino acids.

The table lists this clone with a count of one. The rearrangement uses TRBV7-3 and TRBJ2-2; 8 positions agree with TRBD1. The CDR3 totals 16 residues. V dropped 5 bases and J dropped 0; count of bases not matched to a gene: 5. Germline lookup yields CDR1 SGHTA and CDR2 FQGTGA. In DNA, the CDR3 is TGTGCCAGCAGCACAGCAGGGGGCCCGAACACCGGGGAGCTGTTTTTT. Its translation: CASSTAGGPNTGELFF.

The genes are TRBV3-1 (or the pseudogene TRBV3-2) and TRBJ2-2, with D possibly being TRBD1 (6 bases). Trimming removed 0 bases from V and 6 bases from J, with 14 bases in between. The CDR3 sequence is 16 residues long. Germline assignment: CDR1 LGHDT and CDR2 YNNKEL (reference sequence). The CDR3 sequence: CASSQDRTVMAGELFF. CDR3 bases: TGTGCCAGCAGCCAAGATAGGACAGTCATGGCCGGGGAGCTGTTTTTT.

This sequence joins TRBV19 and TRBJ2-2; possible D gene TRBD1, 5 bases. The CDR3 extends over 15 amino acids. Germline V gives CDR1 LNHDA, CDR2 SQIVND (reference sequence). V lost 6 bases to trimming and J lost 1 base, with 12 bases between them. The CDR3 region has the DNA TGTGCCAGTAGGTCGCAGGGTCGGAACACCGGGGAGCTGTTTTTT. It specifies CASRSQGRNTGELFF.

A few counts support this clone. The chain has TRBV18 and TRBJ1-5; D may be TRBD1 (6 bases). CDR1 is KGHSH and CDR2 is LQKENI in the germline V gene. The CDR3 has 19 amino acids. V lost 8 bases, J lost 0 bases, and 26 bases lay in between. DNA for the CDR3: TGTGCCAGCCCAGAGACAGGTCCCTCATCGGATTATAGCAATCAGCCCCAGCATTTT. It encodes CASPETGPSSDYSNQPQHF.

The J gene is TRBJ2-6, the V gene TRBV5-1; 13 bases map to TRBD2. V lost 0 bases and J lost 0; bases outside the gene matches: 0. CDR3 length: 18 amino acids. Germline V gene lookup returns CDR1 SGHRS and CDR2 YFSETQ. This chain's CDR3 is CASSLGLAGGSGANVLTF. The DNA of the CDR3 is TGCGCCAGCAGCTTGGGACTAGCGGGGGGCTCTGGGGCCAACGTCCTGACTTTC.

The V gene is TRBV30, the J gene TRBJ2-7, with 7 nucleotides matching TRBD2. Unmatched junction bases numbered 2, after V lost 0 bases and J lost 0 bases. Germline V gene sequence: CDR1 GTSNPN, CDR2 SVGIG (reference sequence). This CDR3 spans 14 amino acids. The CDR3 DNA reads as TGTGCCTGGAGTGTGGGAGGGGCCTCCTACGAGCAGTACTTC. Its protein is CAWSVGGASYEQYF.

The V gene is TRBV7-2, the J gene TRBJ2-7; D unresolved. Trimming took off 7 bases at V and 6 bases at J, with 19 bases between the two ends. The CDR3 sequence is 14 residues long. Germline CDR1 is SGHTA and CDR2 is FQGNSA. CDR3 DNA sequence: TGTGCCAGCACCTGGCCGGGTTTGACCTCCGAGCAGTACTTC. It is translated as CASTWPGLTSEQYF. The variable domain in full, with the rest retrieved from reference TRBV7-2 and TRBJ2-7, is GAGVSQSPSNKVTEKGKDVELRCDPISGHTALYWYRQSLGQGLEFLIYFQGNSAPDKSGLPSDRFSAERTGGSVSTLTIQRTQQEDSAVYLCASTWPGLTSEQYFGPGTRLTVT.

V and J are TRBV20-1 and TRBJ2-7; 9 bases align to TRBD1. Germline loops: CDR1 DFQATT, CDR2 SNEGSKA (reference sequence). CDR3 size: 11 residues. V lost 5 bases and J lost 4; bases outside the gene matches: 0. The CDR3 here is CSAGQGYEQYF. In DNA, the CDR3 is TGCAGTGCTGGACAGGGGTACGAGCAGTACTTC.

The V call is TRBV28, the J call TRBJ2-5; TRBD1 agrees at 8 bases. CDR1 and CDR2 from the germline V gene are MDHEN and SYDVKM. The CDR3 contains 15 residues. The V and J ends lost 3 bases and 5 bases, in that order; junction bases with no gene match: 8. In nucleotides, the CDR3 is TGTGCCAGCAGTTTCGTTGGGACAGGTTGGGAGACCCAGTACTTC. It is translated as CASSFVGTGWETQYF.

This chain links TRBV27 with TRBJ2-1; 11 positions agree with TRBD2. This CDR3 has 16 residues. Germline loops: CDR1 MNHEY, CDR2 SMNVEV (reference sequence). The J segment lost 6 bases and the V segment lost 5 bases, leaving 9 bases of the junction unmatched. DNA of the CDR3: TGTGCCAGCAGTCCCCTACTAGCGGGAGATCCCAATGAGCAGTTCTTC. Its protein product is CASSPLLAGDPNEQFF.

A single count supports this clone. This rearrangement joins TRBV19 to TRBJ2-1; D might be TRBD2 (5 bases). V was clipped by 5 bases and J by 8 bases, with 19 bases between them. The CDR3 extends over 15 amino acids. Germline CDR1 reads LNHDA; CDR2 reads SQIVND (reference sequence). The CDR3 region has the DNA TGTGCCAGTAGTCGGGGTTTGTCTCAGCCGGATGAGCAGTTCTTC. As protein: CASSRGLSQPDEQFF.

This chain connects TRBV7-9 to TRBJ1-6; D remains ambiguous. Germline loops: CDR1 SEHNR, CDR2 FQNEAQ (reference sequence). V lost 7 bases and J 8 bases, leaving 12 bases between the germline ends. CDR3 size: 13 residues. The CDR3 DNA reads as TGTGCCAGCACGTCGCAGTACGATTCACCCCTCCACTTT. It specifies CASTSQYDSPLHF. Supplemented by reference TRBV7-9 and TRBJ1-6, the full variable domain reads DTGVSQNPRHKITKRGQNVTFRCDPISEHNRLYWYRQTLGQGPEFLTYFQNEAQLEKSRLLSDRFSAERPKGSFSTLEIQRTEQGDSAMYLCASTSQYDSPLHFGNGTRLTVT.

The chain joins TRBV5-1 to TRBJ2-3, with D perhaps TRBD2 (6 bases). The V gene's germline CDR1 is SGHRS and CDR2 YFSETQ. The V end lost 3 bases, the J end lost 5 bases, and 13 bases lay between the germline ends. The CDR3 sequence is 14 residues long. The CDR3 nucleotides are TGCGCCAGCAGCTCCGGTAGCGGCCAAGATACGCAGTATTTT. It specifies CASSSGSGQDTQYF.

V and J are TRBV24-1 and TRBJ2-1, with no clear D. The germline V and J ends were trimmed by 2 bases and 6 bases, with 4 bases remaining between them. This CDR3 is built from 12 residues. Germline CDR1 KGHDR, CDR2 SFDVKD. CDR3 in DNA: TGTGCCACCAGTGATTCAGGCAATGAGCAGTTCTTC. This translates into CATSDSGNEQFF.

This chain links TRBV6-6 with TRBJ1-5; 11 bases are a match to TRBD1. The germline gives CDR1 MNHNY, CDR2 SVGAGI (reference sequence). The CDR3 sequence is 13 residues long. With 9 bases clipped from V and 7 bases from J, the junction kept 5 bases outside the gene matches. In nucleotides, the CDR3 is TGTGCCAGTACCGGACAGGGGGCCCAGCCCCAGCATTTT. This sequence encodes CASTGQGAQPQHF.